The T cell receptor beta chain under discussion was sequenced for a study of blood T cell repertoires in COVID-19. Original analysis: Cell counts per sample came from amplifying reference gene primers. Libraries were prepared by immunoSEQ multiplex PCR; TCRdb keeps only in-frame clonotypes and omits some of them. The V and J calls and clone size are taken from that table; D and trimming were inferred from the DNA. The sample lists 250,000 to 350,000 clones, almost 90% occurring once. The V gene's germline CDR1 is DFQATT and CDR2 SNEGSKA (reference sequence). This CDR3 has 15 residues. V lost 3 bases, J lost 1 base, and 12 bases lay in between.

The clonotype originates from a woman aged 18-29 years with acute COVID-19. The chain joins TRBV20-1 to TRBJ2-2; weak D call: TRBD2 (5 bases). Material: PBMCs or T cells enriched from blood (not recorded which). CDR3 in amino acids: CSASFAGMNTGELFF. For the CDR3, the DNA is TGCAGTGCTAGTTTCGCCGGGATGAACACCGGGGAGCTGTTTTTT.